This T cell receptor (beta chain) was documented in a study of T cells expressing NK-cell markers. Following a re-call of the 5' RACE reads, TCRdb has one entry per CDR3 protein and lacks DNA. The sample totals over 100,000 distinct CDR3 sequences. Germline loops: CDR1 SGHVS, CDR2 FNYEAQ. The CDR3 runs 12 residues. The sample taken for sequencing was blood T cells: a sorted CD56 or NKG2C T cell subset, CD4+ or CD8+ T cells, or bulk PBMC T cells (not recorded which). This sequence originates from a woman aged 18 to 75 in good health. This chain uses TRBV7-6 with TRBJ1-4; TCRdb gives TRBD1 as the D gene, but with no DNA this cannot be confirmed. CDR3 amino acids: CASRTGVEKLFF.